Below, one TCR beta chain is given with its context. The CDR3 sequence is 20 residues long. Germline V CDR1 and CDR2: SGDLS, YYNGEE. Trimming removed 0 bases at V and 0 bases at J, with 25 bases between. Only in-frame clones appear in the TCRdb table, and some are missing; sequencing was by immunoSEQ multiplex PCR. The table includes around 40,000 clones, 75% to 90% detected once. This sample is part of a study of T cell changes during pregnancy in multiple sclerosis. This sequence originates from a female donor with multiple sclerosis, enrolled in a pregnancy study. The chain combines TRBV9 with TRBJ2-7, with a weak D call TRBD1 (6 bases). The sequenced sample was CD4+ T cells from peripheral blood mononuclear cells, obtained in the first trimester of pregnancy. The DNA of the CDR3 is TGTGCCAGCAGCGTAGATCGGGCAGGATTCGACAGGAAGATCTCCTACGAGCAGTACTTC. It encodes CASSVDRAGFDRKISYEQYF.